The 8 T cell receptor beta chains listed next were all sequenced from one sample in a study of T cell changes during pregnancy in multiple sclerosis (dated by TCRdb to about 2019). Library construction relied on the immunoSEQ multiplex PCR assay. TCRdb re-hosts the immuneACCESS table, in-frame sequences only. Its copies lack some clones; in the studies checked, an unresolved V gene accounts for under half of them, and the cause for the rest is not known. For this sample there are roughly 47,000 clones; 94% appear just once. The top ten constitute roughly 5% of the sample. The sample was CD8+ T cells from peripheral blood mononuclear cells, taken before pregnancy. The receptor source for this set is a female donor with multiple sclerosis, enrolled in a pregnancy study.

The genes are TRBV6-1 and TRBJ2-5, with D possibly matching TRBD1 (5 bases). This CDR3 contains 15 residues. Germline V CDR1 and CDR2: MNHNS, SASEGT. The V gene lost 0 bases and the J gene lost 2 bases, with 10 bases spanning the gap. The CDR3 nucleotides read TGTGCCAGCAGTGAAGCCTCAGGGTCACAAGAGACCCAGTACTTC. Protein product: CASSEASGSQETQYF.

The rearrangement uses TRBV4-1 and TRBJ2-7, with D perhaps matching TRBD2 (5 bases). This CDR3 region has 16 residues. Germline V gives CDR1 MGHRA, CDR2 YSYEKL. Trimming pared 2 bases from V and 0 bases from J, leaving 14 bases between. CDR3 region: CASSQHEGDSSYEQYF. The CDR3 nucleotides are TGCGCCAGCAGCCAACATGAGGGAGATAGCTCCTACGAGCAGTACTTC.

The chain combines TRBV27 with TRBJ1-1, with D maybe TRBD1 (5 bases). The CDR3 has 15 amino acids. The germline gives CDR1 MNHEY, CDR2 SMNVEV (reference sequence). The V gene lost 6 bases and the J gene lost 6 bases, with 20 bases spanning the gap. CDR3 in amino acids: CASSPSGDLGSEAFF. CDR3 nucleotides: TGTGCCAGCAGCCCCTCGGGGGACTTGGGATCTGAAGCTTTCTTT.

The chain couples TRBV11-2 to TRBJ1-2; 9 nucleotides line up with TRBD1. The CDR3 sequence is 15 residues long. The V gene's germline CDR1 is SGHAT and CDR2 FQNNGV. Trimming took 4 bases from V and 6 from J; bases not matched to a gene: 9. CDR3 sequence: CASSSVRTGVHGYTF. Here the CDR3 DNA reads TGTGCCAGCAGCTCCGTCCGGACAGGGGTCCATGGCTACACCTTC.

V and J are TRBV15 and TRBJ1-5; TRBD1 matches at 8 bases. The CDR3 runs to 15 residues. Germline V gene sequence: CDR1 LNHNV, CDR2 YYDKDF (reference sequence). The junction had 6 bases not matched to a gene; V was cut back by 3 bases and J by 5 bases. The DNA for the CDR3 is TGTGCCACCAGCAGGGTGGGACAGGAAGATCAGCCCCAGCATTTT. Residues: CATSRVGQEDQPQHF.

The rearrangement links TRBV2 to TRBJ2-1, with D unresolved. V was shortened by 9 bases and J by 8 bases, with 11 bases between the two germline ends. The CDR3 contains 11 residues. The V gene's germline CDR1 is SNHLY and CDR2 FYNNEI. The CDR3 region has the DNA TGTGCCAGTACCTCTATGGATGAGCAGTTCTTC. Its protein product is CASTSMDEQFF.

The chain has TRBV6-5 and TRBJ2-2, with a possible D match to TRBD2 (6 bases). Trimming took off 6 bases at V and 5 bases at J, with 10 bases between the two ends. The germline V gene has CDR1 MNHEY and CDR2 SVGAGI. The CDR3 spans 13 residues. CDR3 in amino acids: CASSHGGTGELFF. In nucleotides, the CDR3 is TGTGCCAGCAGCCACGGGGGAACCGGGGAGCTGTTTTTT.

The chain uses TRBV7-9 and TRBJ2-1; D may be TRBD2 (5 bases). Trimming pared 6 bases from V and 0 bases from J, leaving 12 bases between. There are 15 residues in the CDR3. In germline, CDR1 is SEHNR, CDR2 FQNEAQ (reference sequence). CDR3 nucleotides: TGTGCCAGCAGATCGGGGTCCAGCTCCTACAATGAGCAGTTCTTC. Protein sequence: CASRSGSSSYNEQFF.